Below, 2 T cell receptor beta chains from the same sample are listed, as sequenced in a study of technical replicates of blood from a few donors. The data were produced by immunoSEQ multiplex PCR, yet TCRdb's version contains in-frame clones alone and is incomplete. The table has 9,500 to 15,000 clones, about 90% seen once; the top ten hold 8.5%. The specimen sequenced was PBMCs. The receptor source for this set is a human donor in good health.

The chain couples TRBV6-5 to TRBJ2-5; 9 nucleotides match TRBD1. V dropped 4 bases and J dropped 6; count of bases not matched to a gene: 9. The CDR3 sequence is 15 residues long. CDR1 and CDR2 from the germline V gene are MNHEY and SVGAGI. CDR3 protein: CASSFGTGPGKTQYF. In DNA, the CDR3 is TGTGCCAGCAGTTTCGGGACAGGGCCCGGGAAGACCCAGTACTTC.

V and J are TRBV11-2 and TRBJ2-3; D perhaps matches TRBD2 (5 bases). In germline, CDR1 is SGHAT, CDR2 FQNNGV. This CDR3 has 14 residues. V was clipped by 3 bases and J by 1 base, with 8 bases between them. In nucleotides, the CDR3 is TGTGCCAGCAGCTTCGGGGTAGGCACAGATACGCAGTATTTT. Residues: CASSFGVGTDTQYF.